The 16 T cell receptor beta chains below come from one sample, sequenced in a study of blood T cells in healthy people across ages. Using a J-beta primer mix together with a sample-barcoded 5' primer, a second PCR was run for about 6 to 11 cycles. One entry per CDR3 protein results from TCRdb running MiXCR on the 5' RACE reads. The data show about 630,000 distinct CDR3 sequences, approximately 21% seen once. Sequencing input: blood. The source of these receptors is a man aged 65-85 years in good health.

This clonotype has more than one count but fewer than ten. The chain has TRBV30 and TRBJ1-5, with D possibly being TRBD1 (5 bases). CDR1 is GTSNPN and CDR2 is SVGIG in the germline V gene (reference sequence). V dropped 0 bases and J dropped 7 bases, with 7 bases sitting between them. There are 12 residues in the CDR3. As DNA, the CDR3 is TGTGCCTGGAGTGTTCAGGGACAGCCCCAGCATTTT. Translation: CAWSVQGQPQHF.

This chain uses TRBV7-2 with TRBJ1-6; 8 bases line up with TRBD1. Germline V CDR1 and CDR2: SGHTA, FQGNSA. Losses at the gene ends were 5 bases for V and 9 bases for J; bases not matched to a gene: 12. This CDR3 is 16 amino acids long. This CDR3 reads CASSRLATGVASPLHF. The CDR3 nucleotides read TGTGCCAGCAGCCGACTTGCGACAGGGGTTGCTTCACCCCTCCACTTT.

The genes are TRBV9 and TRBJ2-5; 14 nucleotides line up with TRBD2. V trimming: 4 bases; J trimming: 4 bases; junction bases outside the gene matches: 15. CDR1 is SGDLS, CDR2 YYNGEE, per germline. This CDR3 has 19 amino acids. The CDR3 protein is CASSQTSGRALAQGETQYF. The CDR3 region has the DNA TGTGCCAGCAGCCAGACTAGCGGGAGGGCATTGGCACAGGGAGAGACCCAGTACTTC.

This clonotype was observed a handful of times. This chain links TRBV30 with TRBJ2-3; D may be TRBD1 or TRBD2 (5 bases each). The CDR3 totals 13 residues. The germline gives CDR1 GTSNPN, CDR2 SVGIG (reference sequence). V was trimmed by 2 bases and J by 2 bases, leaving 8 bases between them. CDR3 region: CAWSRDLTDTQYF. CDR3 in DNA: TGTGCCTGGAGTCGGGACCTCACAGATACGCAGTATTTT.

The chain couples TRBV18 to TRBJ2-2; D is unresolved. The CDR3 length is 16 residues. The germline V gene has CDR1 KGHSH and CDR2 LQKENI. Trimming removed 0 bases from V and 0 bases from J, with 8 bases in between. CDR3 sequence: CASSPPRTTNTGELFF. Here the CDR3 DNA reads TGTGCCAGCTCACCACCGAGGACCACGAACACCGGGGAGCTGTTTTTT. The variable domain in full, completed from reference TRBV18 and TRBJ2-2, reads NAGVMQNPRHLVRRRGQEARLRCSPMKGHSHVYWYRQLPEEGLKFMVYLQKENIIDESGMPKERFSAEFPKEGPSILRIQQVVRGDSAAYFCASSPPRTTNTGELFFGEGSRLTVL.

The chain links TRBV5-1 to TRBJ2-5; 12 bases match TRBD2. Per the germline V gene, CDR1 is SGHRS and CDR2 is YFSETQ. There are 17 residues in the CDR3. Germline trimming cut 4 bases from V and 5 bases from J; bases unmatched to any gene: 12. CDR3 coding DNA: TGCGCCAGCAGCGGCCGGACTAGCGGGACGTTCACGGAGACCCAGTACTTC. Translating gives CASSGRTSGTFTETQYF.

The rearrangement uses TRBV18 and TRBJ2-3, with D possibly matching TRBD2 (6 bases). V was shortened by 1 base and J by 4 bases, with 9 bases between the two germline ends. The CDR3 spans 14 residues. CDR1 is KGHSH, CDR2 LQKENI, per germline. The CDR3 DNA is TGTGCCAGCTCACCACTCAGGGAGGCAGATACGCAGTATTTT. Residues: CASSPLREADTQYF.

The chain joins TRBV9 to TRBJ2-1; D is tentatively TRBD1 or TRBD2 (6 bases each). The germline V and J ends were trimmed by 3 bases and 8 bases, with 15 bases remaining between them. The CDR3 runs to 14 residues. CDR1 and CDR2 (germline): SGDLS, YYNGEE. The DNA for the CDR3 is TGTGCCAGCAGCGAGGGGGGCAGAGGGGATGAGCAGTTCTTC. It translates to CASSEGGRGDEQFF. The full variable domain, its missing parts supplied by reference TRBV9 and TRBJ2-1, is DSGVTQTPKHLITATGQRVTLRCSPRSGDLSVYWYQQSLDQGLQFLIQYYNGEERAKGNILERFSAQQFPDLHSELNLSSLELGDSALYFCASSEGGRGDEQFFGPGTRLTVL.

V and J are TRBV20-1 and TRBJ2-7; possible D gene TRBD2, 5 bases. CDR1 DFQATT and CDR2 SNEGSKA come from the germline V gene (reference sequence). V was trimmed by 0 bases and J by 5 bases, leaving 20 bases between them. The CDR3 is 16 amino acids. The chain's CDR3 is CSARDPGGPRAHEQYF. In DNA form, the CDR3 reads TGCAGTGCTAGAGATCCTGGCGGGCCGAGAGCTCACGAGCAGTACTTC.

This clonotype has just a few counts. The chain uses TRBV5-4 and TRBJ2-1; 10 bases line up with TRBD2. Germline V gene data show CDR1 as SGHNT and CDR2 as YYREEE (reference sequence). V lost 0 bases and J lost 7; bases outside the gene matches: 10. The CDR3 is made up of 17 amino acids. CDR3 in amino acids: CASSLGPQGLADNEQFF. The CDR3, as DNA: TGTGCCAGCAGCTTGGGTCCCCAAGGACTAGCGGATAATGAGCAGTTCTTC.

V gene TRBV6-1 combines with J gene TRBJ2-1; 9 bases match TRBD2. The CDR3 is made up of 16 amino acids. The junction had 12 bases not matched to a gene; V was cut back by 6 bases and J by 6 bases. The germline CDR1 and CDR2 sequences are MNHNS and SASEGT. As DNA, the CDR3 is TGTGCCAGCAGAAACTTCGGGACTAGCAGGAGCAATGAGCAGTTCTTC. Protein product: CASRNFGTSRSNEQFF.

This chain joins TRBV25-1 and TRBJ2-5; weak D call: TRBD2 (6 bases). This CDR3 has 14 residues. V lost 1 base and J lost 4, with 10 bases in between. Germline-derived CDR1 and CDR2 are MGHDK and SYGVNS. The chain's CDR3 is CASSESGRGETQYF. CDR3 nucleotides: TGTGCCAGCAGTGAATCCGGGAGAGGAGAGACCCAGTACTTC.

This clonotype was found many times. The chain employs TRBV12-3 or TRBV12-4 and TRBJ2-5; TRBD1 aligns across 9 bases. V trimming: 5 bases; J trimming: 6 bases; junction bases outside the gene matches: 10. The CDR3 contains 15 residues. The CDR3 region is CASSIQGTGTKTQYF. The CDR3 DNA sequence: TGTGCCAGCAGTATACAGGGGACAGGGACCAAGACCCAGTACTTC.

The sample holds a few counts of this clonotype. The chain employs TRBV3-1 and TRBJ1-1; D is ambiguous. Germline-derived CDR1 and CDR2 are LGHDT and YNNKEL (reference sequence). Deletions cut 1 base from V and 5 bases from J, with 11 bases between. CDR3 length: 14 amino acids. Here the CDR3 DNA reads TGTGCCAGCAGCCAAGTTGTCTTGGGAACTGAAGCTTTCTTT. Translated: CASSQVVLGTEAFF. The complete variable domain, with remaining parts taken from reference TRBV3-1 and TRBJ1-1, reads DTAVSQTPKYLVTQMGNDKSIKCEQNLGHDTMYWYKQDSKKFLKIMFSYNNKELIINETVPNRFSPKSPDKAHLNLHINSLELGDSAVYFCASSQVVLGTEAFFGQGTRLTVV.

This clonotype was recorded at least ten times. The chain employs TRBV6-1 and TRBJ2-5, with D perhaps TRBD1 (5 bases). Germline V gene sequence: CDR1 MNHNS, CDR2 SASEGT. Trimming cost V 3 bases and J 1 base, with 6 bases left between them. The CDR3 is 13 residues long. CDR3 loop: CASSDGAQETQYF. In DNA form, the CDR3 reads TGTGCCAGCAGTGATGGGGCCCAAGAGACCCAGTACTTC.

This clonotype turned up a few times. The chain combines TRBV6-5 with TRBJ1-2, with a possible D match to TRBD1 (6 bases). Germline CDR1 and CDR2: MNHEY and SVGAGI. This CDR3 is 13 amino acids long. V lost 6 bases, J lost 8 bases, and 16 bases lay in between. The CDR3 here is CASSSQGVRGYTF. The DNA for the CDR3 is TGTGCCAGCAGCTCACAGGGTGTTCGGGGCTACACCTTC.